This T cell receptor (beta chain) comes out of a study of OX40 agonist ivuxolimab in advanced cancers. Study-wide context: Partial responses were seen in three patients, one with hepatocellular carcinoma and two with cutaneous melanoma.

This CDR3 is 15 amino acids long. From germline, CDR1 is SGHNT and CDR2 YYREEE (reference sequence). Trimming removed 4 bases at V and 2 bases at J, with 13 bases between. Profiling relied on immunoSEQ multiplex PCR, and the TCRdb table lists in-frame clones only, not all of them. The data contain 81,000 or so clones, about 88% of them singletons. Exclusion of a patient followed from autoimmune disease history or systemic immunosuppression. This TCR came from an adult with an advanced solid tumor such as melanoma, head and neck, liver or kidney cancer. Sequenced here: CD4+ or CD8+ T cells sorted from blood, sampled in a trial of the OX40 agonist ivuxolimab. The chain employs TRBV5-4 and TRBJ2-1; TRBD1 or TRBD2 may be the D gene (7 bases each). CDR3 amino acids: CASSGGDRAYNEQFF. CDR3 sequence (DNA): TGTGCCAGCAGCGGGGGGGACAGAGCCTACAATGAGCAGTTCTTC.